The entry that follows covers one T cell receptor beta chain sequence. No antigen is known for it. This sample is drawn from a study of OX40 agonist ivuxolimab in advanced cancers. Measured with immunoSEQ multiplex PCR; TCRdb has only the in-frame clones, and not every one. Found here are 90,000 to 100,000 clones, 70% to 85% of them singletons; the top ten hold 1.4% to 1.5%. Findings and limits, study-wide: The CD4+ and CD8+ T cells in the blood had expanded clonally by week 6 at 0.1 to 3.0 mg/kg. Antigens targeted by the expanded peripheral T cells were not determined.

The J segment lost 6 bases and the V segment lost 2 bases, leaving 12 bases of the junction unmatched. The CDR3 extends over 16 amino acids. Germline CDR1 SEHNR, CDR2 FQNEAQ (reference sequence). The source is an adult with an advanced solid tumor such as melanoma, head and neck, liver or kidney cancer. J is TRBJ1-1 and V is TRBV7-9, with 7 positions matching TRBD1. This sample comprised CD4+ or CD8+ T cells sorted from blood, obtained in a trial of the OX40 agonist ivuxolimab. The CDR3 loop reads CASSLSEGASGAEAFF. CDR3 DNA: TGTGCCAGCAGCTTATCTGAGGGGGCATCGGGCGCTGAAGCTTTCTTT.